The clone carrying this TCR beta chain has just one count. The entry originates in a study of blood T cell repertoires in COVID-19. This CDR3 spans 15 amino acids. The V gene's germline CDR1 is LGHDT and CDR2 YNNKEL (reference sequence). The V gene lost 1 base and the J gene lost 8 bases, with 14 bases spanning the gap. Sequencing was performed with immunoSEQ multiplex PCR; in TCRdb, only in-frame clones are kept and a portion is missing. The table shows under 45,000 clones, with around 76% occurring only once. The origin of this receptor is a man older than 75 with acute or convalescent COVID-19. The gene calls are TRBV3-1 (or the pseudogene TRBV3-2) and TRBJ1-4, with D tentatively TRBD1 (5 bases). The specimen sequenced was peripheral blood. CDR3 residues: CASSQGRGSAEKLFF. As DNA, the CDR3 is TGTGCCAGCAGCCAAGGGCGGGGCTCGGCCGAAAAACTGTTTTTT.